The 28 T cell receptor beta chains below come from one sample, sequenced in a study of PD-1 blockade in classical Hodgkin lymphoma. Each patient's relapse followed autologous stem cell transplantation, and brentuximab vedotin exposure varied. TCRdb's table, derived via immunoSEQ multiplex PCR, lists solely in-frame clones and lacks some. Seen here are some 20,000 clones, 80% observed once, and the top ten hold 17%. This specimen was peripheral blood mononuclear cells (PBMCs), taken before the second cycle of nivolumab. Every receptor here comes from a human donor with classical Hodgkin lymphoma.

The V call is TRBV7-2, the J call TRBJ2-3; possibly TRBD1 for D (5 bases). This CDR3 comprises 13 residues. Germline V lookup: CDR1 SGHTA, CDR2 FQGNSA. V gave up 10 bases and J gave up 0 bases, with 11 bases separating them. The chain's CDR3 is CANSGYSTDTQYF. The DNA of the CDR3 is TGTGCCAACTCAGGGTATAGCACAGATACGCAGTATTTT.

The rearrangement uses TRBV6-5 and TRBJ1-2; 7 bases align to TRBD1. Germline CDR1 MNHEY, CDR2 SVGAGI. The CDR3 has 13 residues. Losses at the gene ends were 7 bases for V and 3 bases for J; bases not matched to a gene: 5. The CDR3 nucleotides are TGTGCCAGCACCTTCACAGGGGACTATGGCTACACCTTC. It codes for CASTFTGDYGYTF.

The chain recombines TRBV28 with TRBJ1-4; D is unclear. This CDR3 is 13 amino acids long. In germline, CDR1 is MDHEN, CDR2 SYDVKM. The V and J ends lost 5 bases and 16 bases respectively, with 20 bases between them. The CDR3 sequence is CASSLGVPERAFF. The CDR3 region has the DNA TGTGCCAGCAGTCTCGGGGTCCCTGAAAGGGCGTTTTTT.

This clone has a handful of counts. Different DNA sequences within this sample yield the same CDR3. V usage is TRBV19 and J usage is TRBJ2-1; D remains ambiguous. Germline-derived CDR1 and CDR2 are LNHDA and SQIVND (reference sequence). CDR3 length: 12 residues. The germline V and J ends were trimmed by 3 bases and 7 bases, with 7 bases remaining between them. As DNA, the CDR3 is TGTGCCAGTAGTATGTTCGTTAATGAGCAGTTCTTC. It encodes CASSMFVNEQFF.

V is TRBV5-4 and J is TRBJ2-1; 10 bases line up with TRBD2. Losses at the gene ends were 0 bases for V and 4 bases for J; bases not matched to a gene: 4. This CDR3 is built from 16 residues. Germline V gene lookup returns CDR1 SGHNT and CDR2 YYREEE (reference sequence). DNA for the CDR3: TGTGCCAGCAGCTTGGAAGCGGGACTAGCGTACAATGAGCAGTTCTTC. Translation gives CASSLEAGLAYNEQFF.

The chain links TRBV5-4 to TRBJ2-3; TRBD2 agrees at 9 bases. The CDR3 extends over 16 amino acids. V lost 2 bases, J lost 2 bases, and 6 bases stayed unmatched. Germline V CDR1 and CDR2: SGHNT, YYREEE (reference sequence). The CDR3 loop is CASSFLRGGLTDTQYF. The CDR3 region has the DNA TGTGCCAGCAGCTTTCTGCGGGGGGGACTCACAGATACGCAGTATTTT.

The chain carries TRBV9 and TRBJ2-7; 7 positions match TRBD2. Germline CDR1 and CDR2: SGDLS and YYNGEE. CDR3 length equals 14 residues. The V and J ends lost 0 bases and 4 bases, in that order; junction bases with no gene match: 4. Here the CDR3 DNA reads TGTGCCAGCAGCGTAGGACTAGCAAAATACGAGCAGTACTTC. Protein product: CASSVGLAKYEQYF. The variable domain in full, completed from reference TRBV9 and TRBJ2-7, reads DSGVTQTPKHLITATGQRVTLRCSPRSGDLSVYWYQQSLDQGLQFLIQYYNGEERAKGNILERFSAQQFPDLHSELNLSSLELGDSALYFCASSVGLAKYEQYFGPGTRLTVT.

V usage is TRBV23-1 and J usage is TRBJ1-4; no definite D call. TRBV23-1 is identified as an open reading frame with a role that is uncertain. The CDR3 length is 16 residues. Between the trimmed V and J ends, which lost 6 bases and 4 bases, there was a span of 18 bases. CDR3 residues: CASSQRATRVNEKLFF. As DNA, the CDR3 is TGCGCCAGCAGCCAAAGGGCGACAAGGGTTAATGAAAAACTGTTTTTT.

The genes are TRBV11-3 and TRBJ1-5; 8 bases map to TRBD1. Germline V gives CDR1 SGHNT, CDR2 YENEEA. The CDR3 runs to 15 residues. Trimming took 5 bases from V and 5 from J; bases not matched to a gene: 8. The CDR3, as DNA: TGTGCCAGCAGCAACGCAGGGGGCGGCCATCAGCCCCAGCATTTT. The encoded protein is CASSNAGGGHQPQHF.

The chain couples TRBV30 to TRBJ2-7; 7 nucleotides match TRBD1. Germline assignment: CDR1 GTSNPN and CDR2 SVGIG (reference sequence). V lost 0 bases to trimming and J lost 1 base; unmatched junction nucleotides: 12. This CDR3 comprises 17 residues. The DNA of the CDR3 is TGTGCCTGGAGTGTATTTTTTGCAGGGGGAATTTCCTACGAGCAGTACTTC. Protein product: CAWSVFFAGGISYEQYF.

The genes are TRBV5-1 and TRBJ2-2; TRBD2 matches at 7 bases. Trimming took 4 bases from V and 3 from J; bases not matched to a gene: 12. CDR1 and CDR2 (germline): SGHRS, YFSETQ. The CDR3 extends over 17 amino acids. For the CDR3, the DNA is TGCGCCAGCAGCGCCATAACCCCCGCGGGAGACACCGGGGAGCTGTTTTTT. Its protein product is CASSAITPAGDTGELFF.

The J gene is TRBJ2-3, the V gene TRBV15; 12 nucleotides agree with TRBD2. This CDR3 contains 16 residues. J gave up 3 bases and V 3 bases, and 4 bases lay outside the gene matches. From germline, CDR1 is LNHNV and CDR2 YYDKDF (reference sequence). As DNA, the CDR3 is TGTGCCACCAGCAGGGGACTAGCGGGCACGACAGATACGCAGTATTTT. Protein sequence: CATSRGLAGTTDTQYF.

V gene TRBV4-2 combines with J gene TRBJ2-5; D tentatively reads TRBD1 or TRBD2 (6 bases each). Trimming removed 4 bases from V and 1 base from J, with 13 bases in between. This CDR3 comprises 15 residues. Per the germline V gene, CDR1 is LGHNA and CDR2 is YNFKEQ. The CDR3 loop is CASSPGGGSQETQYF. The CDR3 nucleotides read TGTGCCAGCAGCCCCGGAGGGGGGAGCCAAGAGACCCAGTACTTC.

This CDR3 is CASSVDSPQETQYF. Here the CDR3 DNA reads TGTGCCAGCAGCGTAGACTCCCCCCAAGAGACCCAGTACTTC. The chain couples TRBV9 to TRBJ2-5; D is unresolved. The CDR3 is 14 residues long. Germline V gene sequence: CDR1 SGDLS, CDR2 YYNGEE. Trimming shortened V by 0 bases and J by 1 base, and 7 bases separated the two germline ends.

This clone was counted a single time. The CDR3 loop reads CASSDEDTGNTIYF. The CDR3 DNA reads as TGTGCCAGCAGTGATGAGGACACTGGAAACACCATATATTTT. The chain is built from TRBV25-1 and TRBJ1-3; a possible D gene is TRBD1 (5 bases). The germline CDR1 and CDR2 sequences are MGHDK and SYGVNS. The CDR3 has 14 amino acids. V gave up 3 bases and J gave up 2 bases, with 8 bases separating them.

V gene TRBV30 combines with J gene TRBJ2-7, with 11 bases fitting TRBD1. The CDR3 consists of 15 residues. V dropped 2 bases and J dropped 6; count of bases not matched to a gene: 9. Germline assignment: CDR1 GTSNPN and CDR2 SVGIG (reference sequence). CDR3 nucleotides: TGTGCCTGGAGTCCTCCGGGACAGGGGGAGGGCGAGCAGTACTTC. Translating it yields CAWSPPGQGEGEQYF.

This clone showed up just once. The chain is built from TRBV7-6 and TRBJ2-1; 8 nucleotides align to TRBD1. Germline V CDR1 and CDR2: SGHVS, FNYEAQ. This CDR3 contains 16 residues. Trimming cost V 5 bases and J 3 bases; bases outside gene matches: 9. The CDR3 coding sequence is TGTGCCAGCAGCCCCCAGACAGGGGTAGGCTACAATGAGCAGTTCTTC. The encoded protein is CASSPQTGVGYNEQFF.

This chain uses TRBV6-6 with TRBJ2-7; a possible D gene is TRBD1 (6 bases). Germline CDR1 MNHNY, CDR2 SVGAGI (reference sequence). The CDR3 has 14 residues. Trimming cost V 5 bases and J 1 base, with 12 bases left between them. The CDR3 sequence is CASSGLGGSYEQYV. The CDR3 region has the DNA TGTGCCAGCAGTGGTCTAGGGGGTTCCTACGAGCAGTACGTC.

This clone came up a few times. This chain joins TRBV6-5 and TRBJ2-7; no firm D call. Per the germline V gene, CDR1 is MNHEY and CDR2 is SVGAGI. V was cut by 5 bases and J by 3 bases, with 11 bases left in between. CDR3 length equals 13 residues. CDR3 bases: TGTGCCAGCAGTGAAGGCCCTAACTACGAGCAGTACGTC. Its translation: CASSEGPNYEQYV.

This chain connects TRBV15 to TRBJ2-1, with 9 bases identical to TRBD2. V trimming: 5 bases; J trimming: 9 bases; junction bases outside the gene matches: 5. CDR3 length: 13 residues. The germline CDR1 and CDR2 sequences are LNHNV and YYDKDF (reference sequence). DNA of the CDR3: TGTGCCACCAGCGAAGTAGCGGGAGTTGAGCAGTTCTTC. Translated, it gives CATSEVAGVEQFF.

V is TRBV5-4 and J is TRBJ2-1; 8 bases map to TRBD2. The CDR3 spans 15 residues. Germline trimming cut 0 bases from V and 5 bases from J; bases unmatched to any gene: 4. Germline CDR1 SGHNT, CDR2 YYREEE (reference sequence). DNA of the CDR3: TGTGCCAGCAGCTTGGGACTAGCGCATAACAATGAGCAGTTCTTC. Translation gives CASSLGLAHNNEQFF.

This clone is a singleton in its sample. The chain is built from TRBV6-1 and TRBJ2-7; 8 nucleotides line up with TRBD1. This CDR3 region has 17 residues. With 4 bases clipped from V and 2 bases from J, the junction kept 13 bases outside the gene matches. Germline V CDR1 and CDR2: MNHNS, SASEGT. The chain's CDR3 is CASSGTGSFGRAYEQYV. The CDR3 coding sequence is TGTGCCAGCAGTGGGACAGGGTCATTCGGTCGGGCCTACGAGCAGTACGTC.

The rearrangement links TRBV6-4 to TRBJ2-1; possible D gene TRBD2, 7 bases. Trimming shortened V by 5 bases and J by 4 bases, and 18 bases separated the two germline ends. The CDR3 totals 16 residues. Per the germline V gene, CDR1 is MRHNA and CDR2 is SNTAGT. The CDR3, as DNA: TGTGCCAGCAGTCCCCGGTGGGGGGGGCCTTACAATGAGCAGTTCTTC. Translating gives CASSPRWGGPYNEQFF.

The V call is TRBV7-6, the J call TRBJ2-7; 7 positions match TRBD1. There are 20 residues in the CDR3. The germline gives CDR1 SGHVS, CDR2 FNYEAQ. After removal of 2 bases from V and 6 bases from J, the junction contained 25 bases not matched to a gene. CDR3 in DNA: TGTGCCAGCAGCTTATTCACGGCTACGAGGGGGACAGACGTTGGGTCCGAGCAGTACTTC. Its protein is CASSLFTATRGTDVGSEQYF.

The J gene is TRBJ1-4, the V gene TRBV28, with 7 bases aligning to TRBD1. The germline V gene encodes CDR1 MDHEN and CDR2 SYDVKM. The CDR3 extends over 17 amino acids. Losses at the gene ends were 6 bases for V and 0 bases for J; bases not matched to a gene: 10. CDR3 nucleotide sequence: TGTGCCAGCAGCCCACAGGGGTTTGAGGCAACTAATGAAAAACTGTTTTTT. This codes for CASSPQGFEATNEKLFF. The full variable domain, its missing parts supplied by reference TRBV28 and TRBJ1-4, is DVKVTQSSRYLVKRTGEKVFLECVQDMDHENMFWYRQDPGLGLRLIYFSYDVKMKEKGDIPEGYSVSREKKERFSLILESASTNQTSMYLCASSPQGFEATNEKLFFGSGTQLSVL.

V is TRBV4-2 and J is TRBJ2-5; no firm D call. Per germline, CDR1 LGHNA and CDR2 YNFKEQ. Trimming removed 1 base at V and 5 bases at J, with 17 bases between. There are 16 residues in the CDR3. Here the CDR3 reads CASSQVRDWEMETQYF. The CDR3 region has the DNA TGTGCCAGCAGCCAAGTTAGAGACTGGGAAATGGAGACCCAGTACTTC.

This clone was counted between two and nine times. This CDR3 is CASSLAGAGGTEAFF. CDR3 sequence (DNA): TGTGCCAGCAGCCTGGCCGGGGCGGGGGGCACTGAAGCTTTCTTT. This chain links TRBV5-6 with TRBJ1-1; tentatively, D is TRBD1 (5 bases). Germline values: CDR1 SGHDT, CDR2 YYEEEE. The CDR3 is 15 amino acids. V shed 4 bases and J shed 4 bases, with 17 bases lying between them.

This clone was detected only a few times. The rearrangement uses TRBV6-6 and TRBJ1-5; perhaps TRBD1 as D (6 bases). The CDR3 covers 14 residues. Germline V lookup: CDR1 MNHNY, CDR2 SVGAGI (reference sequence). Trimming left V 6 bases short and J 2 bases short, with 11 bases between. CDR3 DNA sequence: TGTGCCAGCAGAGGGGGGTTCGGCAATCAGCCCCAGCATTTT. Residues: CASRGGFGNQPQHF.